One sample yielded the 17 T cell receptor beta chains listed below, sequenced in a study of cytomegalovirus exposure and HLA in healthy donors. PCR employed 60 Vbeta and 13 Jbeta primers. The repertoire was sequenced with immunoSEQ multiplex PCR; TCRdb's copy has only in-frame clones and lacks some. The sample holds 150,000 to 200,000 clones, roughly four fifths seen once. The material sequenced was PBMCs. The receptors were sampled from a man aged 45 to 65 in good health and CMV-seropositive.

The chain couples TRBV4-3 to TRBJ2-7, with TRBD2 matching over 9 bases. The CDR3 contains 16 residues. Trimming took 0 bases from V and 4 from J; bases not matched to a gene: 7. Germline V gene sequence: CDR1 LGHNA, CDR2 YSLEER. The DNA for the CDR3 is TGCGCCAGCAGCCAAGATTTGGGTAGCGGGGGTTACGAGCAGTACTTC. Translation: CASSQDLGSGGYEQYF.

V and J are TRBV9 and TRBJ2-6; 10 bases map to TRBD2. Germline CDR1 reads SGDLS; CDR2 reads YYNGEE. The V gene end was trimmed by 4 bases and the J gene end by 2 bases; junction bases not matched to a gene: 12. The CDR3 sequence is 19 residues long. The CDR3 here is CASSLNPSGSGAGANVLTF. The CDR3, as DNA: TGTGCCAGCAGCCTGAACCCTAGCGGGAGTGGAGCTGGGGCCAACGTCCTGACTTTC. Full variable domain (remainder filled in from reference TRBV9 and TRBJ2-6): DSGVTQTPKHLITATGQRVTLRCSPRSGDLSVYWYQQSLDQGLQFLIQYYNGEERAKGNILERFSAQQFPDLHSELNLSSLELGDSALYFCASSLNPSGSGAGANVLTFGAGSRLTVL.

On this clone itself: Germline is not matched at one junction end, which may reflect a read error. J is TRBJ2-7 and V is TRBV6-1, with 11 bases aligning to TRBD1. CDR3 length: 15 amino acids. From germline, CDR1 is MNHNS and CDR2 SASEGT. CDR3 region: CASRLGQGASNEQYF. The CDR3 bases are TGTGCCAGCAGACTCGGACAGGGGGCCTCCAACGAGCAGTACTTC.

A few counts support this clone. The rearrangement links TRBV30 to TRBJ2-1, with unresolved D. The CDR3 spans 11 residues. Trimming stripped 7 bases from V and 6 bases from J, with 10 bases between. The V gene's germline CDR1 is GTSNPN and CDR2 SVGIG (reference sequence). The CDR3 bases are TGTGCCTCCTCTAGTTTCAATGAGCAGTTCTTC. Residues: CASSSFNEQFF.

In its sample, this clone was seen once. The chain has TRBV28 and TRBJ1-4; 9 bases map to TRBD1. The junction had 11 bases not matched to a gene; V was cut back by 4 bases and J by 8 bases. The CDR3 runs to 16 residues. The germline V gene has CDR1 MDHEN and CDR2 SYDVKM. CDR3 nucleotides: TGTGCCAGCAGTTCGCGCCCCGGGACAGGGCAAGAAAAACTGTTTTTT. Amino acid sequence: CASSSRPGTGQEKLFF.

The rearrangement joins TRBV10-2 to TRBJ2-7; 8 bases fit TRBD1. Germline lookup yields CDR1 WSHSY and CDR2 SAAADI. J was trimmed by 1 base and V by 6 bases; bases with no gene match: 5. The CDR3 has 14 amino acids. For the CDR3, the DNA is TGCGCCAGCAGAACCGGGACAGGATCCTACGAGCAGTACTTC. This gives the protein CASRTGTGSYEQYF.

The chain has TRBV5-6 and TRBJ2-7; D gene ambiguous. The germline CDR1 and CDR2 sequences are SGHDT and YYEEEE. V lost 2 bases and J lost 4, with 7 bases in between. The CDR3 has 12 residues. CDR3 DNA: TGTGCCAGCAGCTTTAGTGGTTACGAGCAGTACTTC. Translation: CASSFSGYEQYF.

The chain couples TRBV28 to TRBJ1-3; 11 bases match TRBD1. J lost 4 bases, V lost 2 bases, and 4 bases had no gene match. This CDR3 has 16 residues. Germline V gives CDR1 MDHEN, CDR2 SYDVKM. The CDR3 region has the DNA TGTGCCAGCAGTTTACTGAGGACAGGGGGCGGAAACACCATATATTTT. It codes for CASSLLRTGGGNTIYF.

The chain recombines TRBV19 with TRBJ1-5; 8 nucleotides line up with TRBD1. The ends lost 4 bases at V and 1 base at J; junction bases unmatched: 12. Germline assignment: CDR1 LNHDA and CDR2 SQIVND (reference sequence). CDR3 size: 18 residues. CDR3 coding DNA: TGTGCCAGTAGTACCACCCAGGGCAGGGGGCAAAGCAATCAGCCCCAGCATTTT. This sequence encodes CASSTTQGRGQSNQPQHF.

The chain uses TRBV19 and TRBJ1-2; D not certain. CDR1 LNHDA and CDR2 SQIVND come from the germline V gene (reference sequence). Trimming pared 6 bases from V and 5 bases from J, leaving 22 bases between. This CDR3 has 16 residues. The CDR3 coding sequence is TGTGCCAGTAGCAAAACCGGGTCCTCTACCATTTATGGCTACACCTTC. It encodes CASSKTGSSTIYGYTF.

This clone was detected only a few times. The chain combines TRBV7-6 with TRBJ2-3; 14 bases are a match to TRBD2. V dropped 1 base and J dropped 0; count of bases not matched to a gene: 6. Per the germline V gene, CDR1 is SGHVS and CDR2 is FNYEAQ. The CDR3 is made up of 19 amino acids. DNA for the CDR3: TGTGCCAGCAGCTTAGGCGGACTAGCGGGAGGTCAGAGCACAGATACGCAGTATTTT. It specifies CASSLGGLAGGQSTDTQYF.

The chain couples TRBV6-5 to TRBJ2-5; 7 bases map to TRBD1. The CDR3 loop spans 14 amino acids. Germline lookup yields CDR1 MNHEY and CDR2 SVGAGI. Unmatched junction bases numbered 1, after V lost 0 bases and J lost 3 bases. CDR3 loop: CASSYSTGEETQYF. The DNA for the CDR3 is TGTGCCAGCAGTTACTCCACAGGGGAAGAGACCCAGTACTTC.

CDR3 DNA sequence: TGTGCCAGCAGGGGACGGAGTTCCCTCGGGACAGGGGGGTGCGAGCAGTACTTC. This gives the protein CASRGRSSLGTGGCEQYF. The chain is built from TRBV28 and TRBJ2-7; TRBD1 matches 11 bases. CDR3 length: 18 amino acids. Germline trimming cut 6 bases from V and 6 bases from J; bases unmatched to any gene: 19. From germline, CDR1 is MDHEN and CDR2 SYDVKM. The variable domain in full, with the rest retrieved from reference TRBV28 and TRBJ2-7, is DVKVTQSSRYLVKRTGEKVFLECVQDMDHENMFWYRQDPGLGLRLIYFSYDVKMKEKGDIPEGYSVSREKKERFSLILESASTNQTSMYLCASRGRSSLGTGGCEQYFGPGTRLTVT.

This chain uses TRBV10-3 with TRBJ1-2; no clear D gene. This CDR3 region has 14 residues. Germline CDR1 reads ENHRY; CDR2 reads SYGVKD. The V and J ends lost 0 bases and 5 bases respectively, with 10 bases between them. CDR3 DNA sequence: TGTGCCATCAGTGAGTCTGGAGCACGGTATGGCTACACCTTC. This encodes CAISESGARYGYTF.

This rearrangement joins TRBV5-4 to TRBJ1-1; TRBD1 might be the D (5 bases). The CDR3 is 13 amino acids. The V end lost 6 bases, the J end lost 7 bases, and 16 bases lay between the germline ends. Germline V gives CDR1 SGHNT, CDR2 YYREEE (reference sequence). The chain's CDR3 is CASTMVGGNEAFF. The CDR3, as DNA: TGTGCCAGCACCATGGTGGGGGGTAATGAAGCTTTCTTT.

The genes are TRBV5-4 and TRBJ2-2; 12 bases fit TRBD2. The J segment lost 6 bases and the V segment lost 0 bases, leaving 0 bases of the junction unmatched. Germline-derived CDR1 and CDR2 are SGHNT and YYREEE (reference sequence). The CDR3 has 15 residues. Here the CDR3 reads CASSLGTSGAGELFF. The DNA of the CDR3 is TGTGCCAGCAGCTTGGGGACTAGCGGGGCCGGGGAGCTGTTTTTT. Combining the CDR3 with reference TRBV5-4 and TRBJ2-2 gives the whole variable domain ETGVTQSPTHLIKTRGQQVTLRCSSQSGHNTVSWYQQALGQGPQFIFQYYREEENGRGNFPPRFSGLQFPNYSSELNVNALELDDSALYLCASSLGTSGAGELFFGEGSRLTVL.

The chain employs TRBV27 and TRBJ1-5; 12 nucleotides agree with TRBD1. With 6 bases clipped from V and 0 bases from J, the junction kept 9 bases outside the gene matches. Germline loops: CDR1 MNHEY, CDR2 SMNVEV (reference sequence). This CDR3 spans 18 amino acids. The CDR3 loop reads CASRPGTGGPFSNQPQHF. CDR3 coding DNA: TGTGCCAGCAGACCCGGGACAGGGGGCCCCTTTAGCAATCAGCCCCAGCATTTT.